The entry below gives a single T cell receptor beta chain sequence along with its context. No antigen is known for it. No quality values exist for individual bases; no much larger clone is one base distant. CDR1 SGDLS and CDR2 YYNGEE are derived from the germline V gene. The CDR3 numbers 13 residues from cysteine through phenylalanine. Solely the CDR3 DNA is kept, with 39 bases framed from the first base. V loses 2 bases of germline sequence and J loses 8 bases, and the interval between the two ends is 11 bases. This sample was included in a study of T cell changes during pregnancy in multiple sclerosis (dated by TCRdb to the late 2010s). About the study as a whole: The study looked at changes in the T cell repertoire across pregnancy in women with multiple sclerosis.

The library was built by means of the immunoSEQ multiplex PCR assay. The table comes from immuneACCESS by way of TCRdb, which keeps in-frame sequences with V and J called. Part of the clones is missing from these tables; in studies checked, under half for an unresolved V gene and the rest for unknown reasons. The sample table lists 90,000 or so clones, more than 85% of them with a count of one. The ten most abundant clones make up 1.5% to 2% of the sample. This TCR was sampled from a female donor in good health, enrolled as a control in a pregnancy study. This specimen was peripheral blood, taken in the first trimester of pregnancy. The rearrangement joined TRBV9 to TRBJ2-1, with a weak D call of TRBD1 (6 bases match). CDR3 reads: CASSVSRGDEQFF. The nucleotide sequence reads as follows: TGTGCCAGCAGCGTCTCCAGGGGAGATGAGCAGTTCTTC.